The present TCR beta chain was sequenced within a study of cytomegalovirus exposure and HLA in healthy donors. With 60 Vbeta and 13 Jbeta primers, the PCR was carried out. Assay used: immunoSEQ multiplex PCR; TCRdb lists only in-frame clones, some missing. The repertoire consists of around 200,000 clones, with around 76% occurring once and the leading ten covering approximately 5.7%. The V gene lost 2 bases and the J gene lost 4 bases, with 6 bases spanning the gap. The length of the CDR3 is 13 residues. The germline V gene has CDR1 MNHEY and CDR2 SMNVEV (reference sequence). The sequence was obtained from a man aged 40-49 years in good health and CMV-seropositive. J is TRBJ1-5 and V is TRBV27; D not resolved. The sequenced sample was PBMCs. The CDR3 sequence is CASSLRENQPQHF. In nucleotides, the CDR3 is TGTGCCAGCAGTTTACGGGAAAATCAGCCCCAGCATTTT.